These 5 T cell receptor beta chains came from one sample sequenced in a study of T-cell reconstitution after alpha-beta-depleted transplantation in children (dated by TCRdb to about 2016). The treatment or condition label on this specimen signifies: allogeneic hematopoietic cell transplantation with graft depleted of TCRalphabeta T cells and CD19 B cells. Preparation of the library involved PCR. TCRdb lists the instrument as Illumina HiSeq 2500. Molecular barcoding was employed in the preparation of TCR libraries, with unique molecular identifiers being used to normalize TCRbeta repertoire quantification. The public reads were reprocessed in TCRdb via fastp at Q25 and MiXCR, keeping in-frame beta chains. Identical CDR3 protein sequences are pooled into one entry, listed with their most common genes and DNA. This sample holds some 200,000 distinct CDR3 sequences; 8.4% were observed only once. The ten biggest clones cover approximately 34% of the sample.

Sequences were derived from PBMCs, mostly from graft donor cells, sampled 360 days after TCRalphabeta/CD19-depleted stem cell transplant. The receptors stem from a male patient between 2 and 10 years old who had a stem cell transplant for acute myeloid leukemia, so the T cells may come from the graft donor.

There are a few counts of this clonotype. The chain links TRBV20-1 to TRBJ1-1, with 11 bases lining up with TRBD1. Germline values: CDR1 DFQATT, CDR2 SNEGSKA (reference sequence). The CDR3 loop spans 17 amino acids. The ends lost 0 bases at V and 5 bases at J; junction bases unmatched: 11. The chain's CDR3 is CSARDPGTGGRYTEAFF. CDR3 coding DNA: TGCAGTGCTAGAGATCCAGGGACAGGGGGGAGGTATACTGAAGCTTTCTTT.

This clonotype showed up just a few times. This chain connects TRBV20-1 to TRBJ2-7; 7 nucleotides match TRBD2. V trimming: 2 bases; J trimming: 2 bases; junction bases outside the gene matches: 6. The CDR3 length is 14 residues. Germline CDR1 reads DFQATT; CDR2 reads SNEGSKA (reference sequence). CDR3 in amino acids: CSARSGGTTYEQYF. The DNA of the CDR3 is TGCAGTGCTAGATCTGGCGGGACTACCTACGAGCAGTACTTC.

In its sample, this clonotype was seen many times. V usage is TRBV20-1 and J usage is TRBJ2-5; TRBD1 matches 8 bases. V lost 3 bases and J lost 4; bases outside the gene matches: 10. The length of the CDR3 is 15 residues. Per germline, CDR1 DFQATT and CDR2 SNEGSKA (reference sequence). The CDR3 sequence: CSARGGRGHGETQYF. The CDR3 DNA reads as TGCAGTGCTAGGGGCGGCAGGGGGCATGGAGAGACCCAGTACTTC.

This clonotype has more than one count but fewer than ten. V and J are TRBV12-3 or TRBV12-4 and TRBJ2-7, with D hard to call. The V end lost 6 bases, the J end lost 2 bases, and 14 bases lay between the germline ends. The length of the CDR3 is 14 residues. CDR3 sequence reads: CASSRYAGTYEQYF. The CDR3 nucleotides read TGTGCCAGCAGCCGATATGCAGGAACCTACGAGCAGTACTTC.

This sequence joins TRBV7-3 and TRBJ2-1; 9 bases agree with TRBD1. The junction had 9 bases not matched to a gene; V was cut back by 1 base and J by 5 bases. Germline assignment: CDR1 SGHTA and CDR2 FQGTGA. This CDR3 has 17 amino acids. CDR3 nucleotide sequence: TGTGCCAGCAGCTTAAAGGTTTTTGACAGGGGGGACAATGAGCAGTTCTTC. It translates to CASSLKVFDRGDNEQFF.